This note documents a single TCR beta chain sequence. Use of 60 Vbeta and 13 Jbeta primers characterized the PCR. Libraries were prepared by immunoSEQ multiplex PCR; TCRdb keeps only in-frame clonotypes and omits some of them. The repertoire holds over 150,000 clones, about 80% seen once, with 1.5% in the top ten. This sample is part of a study of cytomegalovirus exposure and HLA in healthy donors. The clonotype comes from a girl aged 10-17 years in good health and CMV-seropositive. The specimen was PBMCs.

CDR3 in amino acids: CASSRGQQETQYF. DNA for the CDR3: TGTGCCAGCAGTCGAGGACAGCAAGAGACCCAGTACTTC. The chain has TRBV6-1 and TRBJ2-5, with D maybe TRBD1 (6 bases). Germline assignment: CDR1 MNHNS and CDR2 SASEGT. V gave up 5 bases and J gave up 2 bases, with 9 bases separating them. The CDR3 is 13 amino acids.